The next 23 T cell receptor beta chains were all read from a single sample in a study of cytomegalovirus exposure and HLA in healthy donors. Profiled with immunoSEQ multiplex PCR; TCRdb holds only in-frame clones, not every one. The sample records approximately 54,000 clones, approximately 89% being singletons. The source material was PBMCs. These receptors all come from a woman between 18 and 29 years old in good health and CMV-seropositive.

The chain is built from TRBV5-4 and TRBJ2-5; TRBD2 is a possible D gene (5 bases). The CDR3 totals 15 residues. CDR1 and CDR2 (germline): SGHNT, YYREEE (reference sequence). V lost 1 base to trimming and J lost 2 bases, with 12 bases between them. The CDR3, as DNA: TGTGCCAGCAGCTTGTCCGGGGTAGGGCAAGAGACCCAGTACTTC. Its protein is CASSLSGVGQETQYF.

The chain recombines TRBV29-1 with TRBJ1-6; the D is unclear. CDR1 and CDR2 (germline): SQVTM, ANQGSEA. This CDR3 region has 13 residues. Trimming took 5 bases from V and 10 from J, leaving 15 bases between them. The chain's CDR3 is CSVKSEGGSPLHF. The CDR3 DNA is TGCAGCGTTAAATCTGAGGGCGGCTCACCCCTCCACTTT.

The CDR3, as DNA: TGCGCCAGCAGTGAGTCCGGGGGGGGGCTCGGCGAGCAGTACTTC. Its protein is CASSESGGGLGEQYF. This rearrangement joins TRBV10-1 to TRBJ2-7, with 8 nucleotides matching TRBD2. In germline, CDR1 is WNHNN, CDR2 SYGVQD (reference sequence). The ends lost 0 bases at V and 6 bases at J; junction bases unmatched: 7. This CDR3 is built from 15 residues.

The chain combines TRBV19 with TRBJ2-3, with 8 positions matching TRBD2. The CDR3 is 15 residues long. CDR1 is LNHDA and CDR2 is SQIVND in the germline V gene (reference sequence). Trimming removed 3 bases from V and 1 base from J; junction bases left unmatched: 3. CDR3 nucleotides: TGTGCCAGTAGTATCAGGCGGGGGGGCACAGATACGCAGTATTTT. The encoded protein is CASSIRRGGTDTQYF.

The chain uses TRBV19 and TRBJ2-1; 12 bases agree with TRBD1. The trim removed 4 bases at V and 2 bases at J, leaving 0 bases unmatched. Germline CDR1 and CDR2: LNHDA and SQIVND (reference sequence). The CDR3 covers 15 residues. CDR3 amino acids: CASSRDRGPYNEQFF. CDR3 nucleotide sequence: TGTGCCAGTAGTAGGGACAGGGGGCCCTACAATGAGCAGTTCTTC.

The chain has TRBV5-3 and TRBJ1-1; 7 bases agree with TRBD1. TRBV5-3 is known as an ORF, though its function is uncertain. With V trimmed by 7 bases and J by 0 bases, 6 bases remained unmatched. CDR3 size: 14 residues. For the CDR3, the DNA is TGTGCCAGACGCAGGGGGTTTATGAACACTGAAGCTTTCTTT. The encoded protein is CARRRGFMNTEAFF.

This clone is a singleton in its sample. The chain carries TRBV6-5 and TRBJ1-1; 10 nucleotides align to TRBD1. Trimming cost V 7 bases and J 5 bases; bases outside gene matches: 10. CDR1 and CDR2 from the germline V gene are MNHEY and SVGAGI. This CDR3 comprises 15 residues. The DNA for the CDR3 is TGTGCCAGCACCCTAATGGGACAGGGGACGACTGAAGCTTTCTTT. Residues: CASTLMGQGTTEAFF.

The chain employs TRBV9 and TRBJ2-3; 8 bases line up with TRBD2. Trimming removed 4 bases from V and 4 bases from J; junction bases left unmatched: 8. CDR3 size: 15 residues. Germline V gives CDR1 SGDLS, CDR2 YYNGEE. CDR3 sequence: CASSTLAGGPDTQYF. CDR3 sequence (DNA): TGTGCCAGCAGCACCCTAGCGGGCGGGCCAGATACGCAGTATTTT.

V gene TRBV5-1 combines with J gene TRBJ2-1; 8 bases match TRBD1. J lost 8 bases, V lost 2 bases, and 12 bases had no gene match. There are 16 residues in the CDR3. CDR1 SGHRS and CDR2 YFSETQ come from the germline V gene. The CDR3 DNA reads as TGCGCCAGCAGCTTTCGACTCCGGACAGGGACCGATGAGCAGTTCTTC. Translated: CASSFRLRTGTDEQFF.

The chain recombines TRBV7-9 with TRBJ1-4; D ambiguous. The CDR3 has 15 residues. The ends were cut back, 0 bases at V and 7 bases at J, with 12 bases in the middle. CDR1 and CDR2 from the germline V gene are SEHNR and FQNEAQ (reference sequence). The CDR3 loop is CASSLAGPESEKLFF. For the CDR3, the DNA is TGTGCCAGCAGCTTAGCCGGCCCGGAGAGTGAAAAACTGTTTTTT.

This chain uses TRBV19 with TRBJ2-3, with unresolved D. Trimming pared 2 bases from V and 1 base from J, leaving 10 bases between. The germline V gene encodes CDR1 LNHDA and CDR2 SQIVND (reference sequence). This CDR3 region has 15 residues. In DNA form, the CDR3 reads TGTGCCAGTAGTATACAGAGCGCTGGCACAGATACGCAGTATTTT. Translation: CASSIQSAGTDTQYF. Full variable domain (missing parts from reference TRBV19 and TRBJ2-3): DGGITQSPKYLFRKEGQNVTLSCEQNLNHDAMYWYRQDPGQGLRLIYYSQIVNDFQKGDIAEGYSVSREKKESFPLTVTSAQKNPTAFYLCASSIQSAGTDTQYFGPGTRLTVL.

The chain has TRBV4-2 and TRBJ2-5; 7 positions agree with TRBD2. CDR3 length: 16 residues. The J segment lost 1 base and the V segment lost 0 bases, leaving 5 bases of the junction unmatched. CDR1 and CDR2 (germline): LGHNA, YNFKEQ. The CDR3 sequence is CASSQDRASGQETQYF. CDR3 nucleotides: TGTGCCAGCAGCCAAGATAGGGCTAGCGGCCAAGAGACCCAGTACTTC.

V and J are TRBV10-3 and TRBJ2-7, with TRBD2 matching over 8 bases. Germline CDR1 ENHRY, CDR2 SYGVKD. With 6 bases clipped from V and 5 bases from J, the junction kept 9 bases outside the gene matches. This CDR3 is 14 amino acids long. The CDR3 DNA sequence: TGTGCCATCAGATCGGCCGGGACTAGTGACGAGCAGTACTTC. It translates to CAIRSAGTSDEQYF.

As for this clone: The same CDR3 can be traced to other DNA sequences in this sample. This chain uses TRBV7-9 with TRBJ2-1, with 10 bases matching TRBD2. Unmatched junction bases numbered 4, after V lost 4 bases and J lost 1 base. This CDR3 contains 16 residues. Germline V gene data show CDR1 as SEHNR and CDR2 as FQNEAQ (reference sequence). The CDR3 DNA reads TGTGCCAGCAGCTCAGGACTAGCGGATTCCTACAATGAGCAGTTCTTC. It is translated as CASSSGLADSYNEQFF.

V and J are TRBV5-1 and TRBJ2-7; D is undetermined. The CDR3 sequence is 14 residues long. With 1 base removed from V and 3 bases from J, the gap between germline ends came to 11 bases. Germline CDR1 SGHRS, CDR2 YFSETQ. The CDR3 loop is CASSLSTGFYEQYF. CDR3 sequence (DNA): TGCGCCAGCAGCTTGAGCACCGGGTTCTACGAGCAGTACTTC.

V is TRBV7-9 and J is TRBJ2-7, with D possibly being TRBD1 (5 bases). The V end was cut by 3 bases, the J end by 6 bases, with 15 bases between. This CDR3 is 14 amino acids long. Germline V lookup: CDR1 SEHNR, CDR2 FQNEAQ (reference sequence). CDR3 region: CASSLGDSLLEQYF. DNA for the CDR3: TGTGCCAGCAGCTTGGGCGACAGTCTTCTCGAGCAGTACTTC.

V usage is TRBV5-4 and J usage is TRBJ2-5; D is possibly TRBD1 (6 bases). The germline CDR1 and CDR2 sequences are SGHNT and YYREEE (reference sequence). The CDR3 covers 14 residues. Trimming shortened V by 0 bases and J by 1 base, and 7 bases separated the two germline ends. For the CDR3, the DNA is TGTGCCAGCAGCTTGGGGGACACCCAAGAGACCCAGTACTTC. Its protein is CASSLGDTQETQYF.

The chain recombines TRBV4-3 with TRBJ2-1; no definite D call. The germline V gene has CDR1 LGHNA and CDR2 YSLEER. The CDR3 is 13 amino acids. Trimming left V 0 bases short and J 4 bases short, with 4 bases between. CDR3 protein: CASSQDAYNEQFF. For the CDR3, the DNA is TGCGCCAGCAGCCAAGATGCGTACAATGAGCAGTTCTTC.

The chain is built from TRBV28 and TRBJ2-7, with no clear D. The CDR3 covers 18 residues. The V end lost 4 bases, the J end lost 2 bases, and 24 bases lay between the germline ends. Germline CDR1 is MDHEN and CDR2 is SYDVKM. The CDR3 region has the DNA TGTGCCAGCAGTTCCCTTCCTTCCTTAGGAGCCGACCCCTACGAGCAGTACTTC. This encodes CASSSLPSLGADPYEQYF.

The chain has TRBV4-1 and TRBJ1-6; D is possibly TRBD1 (5 bases). The V and J ends lost 0 bases and 7 bases respectively, with 10 bases between them. The CDR3 runs 15 residues. CDR1 MGHRA and CDR2 YSYEKL come from the germline V gene. Here the CDR3 DNA reads TGCGCCAGCAGCCAAGAAGGCAGGGAAAATTCACCCCTCCACTTT. Encoded protein: CASSQEGRENSPLHF.

This clone has only one observation. This chain uses TRBV9 with TRBJ2-1; 8 bases match TRBD1. Germline CDR1 and CDR2: SGDLS and YYNGEE. Trimming cost V 4 bases and J 7 bases; bases outside gene matches: 10. This CDR3 spans 15 amino acids. CDR3 DNA sequence: TGTGCCAGCAGCCCTACGACAGGGGCCGATAATGAGCAGTTCTTC. Protein product: CASSPTTGADNEQFF.

The V and J genes are TRBV5-1 and TRBJ1-5, with 8 bases lining up with TRBD1. Germline V gene sequence: CDR1 SGHRS, CDR2 YFSETQ. The junction had 5 bases not matched to a gene; V was cut back by 5 bases and J by 7 bases. The CDR3 is made up of 13 amino acids. The CDR3 nucleotides are TGCGCCAGCAGATGTGACAGGGGCCAGCCCCAGCATTTT. Amino acids: CASRCDRGQPQHF.

The chain joins TRBV6-5 to TRBJ2-3, with 8 bases lining up with TRBD2. Trimming took 4 bases from V and 10 from J; bases not matched to a gene: 7. The CDR3 covers 13 residues. Looked up from germline, CDR1 is MNHEY and CDR2 is SVGAGI. CDR3 DNA sequence: TGTGCCAGCAGTTGGGGACTAGAGGGTGCGCAGTATTTT. Translating gives CASSWGLEGAQYF.